One and the same sample provided the 15 T cell receptor beta chains below, sequenced in a study of blood T cell repertoires in COVID-19. Generated by immunoSEQ multiplex PCR, the TCRdb table keeps only in-frame clones and is missing some. The sample includes 50,000 to 70,000 clones, roughly three quarters seen only once; the top ten take roughly 3.2%. The material sequenced was peripheral blood. The receptors come from a man aged 55 to 70 with acute or convalescent COVID-19.

V gene TRBV7-3 combines with J gene TRBJ2-3, with 11 bases that match TRBD2. The length of the CDR3 is 17 residues. V trimming: 0 bases; J trimming: 5 bases; junction bases outside the gene matches: 7. Germline V CDR1 and CDR2: SGHTA, FQGTGA. The chain's CDR3 is CASSLTGLAGGEDTQYF. CDR3 DNA sequence: TGTGCCAGCAGCTTAACCGGCCTAGCGGGGGGCGAAGATACGCAGTATTTT.

The chain combines TRBV27 with TRBJ2-2; 7 bases map to TRBD1. Germline V CDR1 and CDR2: MNHEY, SMNVEV (reference sequence). This CDR3 is 15 amino acids long. V lost 2 bases to trimming and J lost 2 bases; unmatched junction nucleotides: 2. CDR3 nucleotides: TGTGCCAGCAGTTTAACAGGGGAAAACACCGGGGAGCTGTTTTTT. This gives the protein CASSLTGENTGELFF.

The chain uses TRBV24-1 and TRBJ2-1; D is possibly TRBD1 (6 bases). CDR1 KGHDR and CDR2 SFDVKD come from the germline V gene. The CDR3 sequence is 13 residues long. Trimming shortened V by 5 bases and J by 12 bases, and 16 bases separated the two germline ends. CDR3 in DNA: TGTGCCACCAGTGTTAACCCACAGGGTCGGCAGTTCTTC. Translated: CATSVNPQGRQFF.

This clone has just one count. The CDR3 loop reads CASSFESSGPTDTQYF. DNA of the CDR3: TGTGCCAGCAGCTTCGAATCTAGCGGCCCCACAGATACGCAGTATTTT. This chain links TRBV7-3 with TRBJ2-3; 7 nucleotides match TRBD2. V trimming: 3 bases; J trimming: 2 bases; junction bases outside the gene matches: 8. The CDR3 consists of 16 residues. Germline values: CDR1 SGHTA, CDR2 FQGTGA.

The gene calls are TRBV19 and TRBJ1-5; D is unresolved. This CDR3 has 12 amino acids. CDR1 is LNHDA and CDR2 is SQIVND in the germline V gene (reference sequence). CDR3 sequence (DNA): TGTGCAACCACGCGGGGTAATCAGCCCCAGCATTTT. The encoded protein is CATTRGNQPQHF.

V and J are TRBV5-1 and TRBJ1-1; possible D gene TRBD1, 5 bases. The V gene's germline CDR1 is SGHRS and CDR2 YFSETQ. The V gene lost 5 bases and the J gene lost 0 bases, with 8 bases spanning the gap. There are 13 residues in the CDR3. The DNA for the CDR3 is TGCGCCAGCAGACCGGGGGTGAACACTGAAGCTTTCTTT. Its translation is CASRPGVNTEAFF.

The V and J genes are TRBV29-1 and TRBJ1-2, with 11 bases lining up with TRBD1. The CDR3 is made up of 14 amino acids. The V gene's germline CDR1 is SQVTM and CDR2 ANQGSEA. The V and J ends lost 7 bases and 6 bases, in that order; junction bases with no gene match: 10. The CDR3 sequence is CSAERTGGSDGYTF. The CDR3 DNA follows: TGCAGCGCCGAAAGGACAGGGGGCTCGGATGGCTACACCTTC.

The genes are TRBV24-1 and TRBJ2-5, with D perhaps TRBD2 (5 bases). Germline CDR1 is KGHDR and CDR2 is SFDVKD. The CDR3 runs 12 residues. V was shortened by 9 bases and J by 5 bases, with 12 bases between the two germline ends. The CDR3 DNA follows: TGTGCCACCGGTCTTAGCGATGAGACCCAGTACTTC. This codes for CATGLSDETQYF.

The chain has TRBV23-1 and TRBJ1-3, with 7 bases identical to TRBD1. TRBV23-1 counts as an open reading frame of uncertain function. The CDR3 consists of 18 residues. Trimming removed 0 bases from V and 0 bases from J; junction bases left unmatched: 8. CDR3 DNA: TGCGCCAGCAGTCAATCAGGGGACAGAGGATTCTCTGGAAACACCATATATTTT. Its translation is CASSQSGDRGFSGNTIYF.

The chain joins TRBV25-1 to TRBJ1-2, with D unclear. CDR1 is MGHDK and CDR2 is SYGVNS in the germline V gene. V lost 4 bases and J 3 bases, leaving 3 bases between the germline ends. This CDR3 region has 11 residues. This CDR3 is CASSVYYGYTF. Written as DNA, the CDR3 is TGTGCCAGCAGTGTATACTATGGCTACACCTTC.

CDR3 sequence: CASSSLSGGEETQYF. In DNA form, the CDR3 reads TGTGCCAGTAGTAGTCTTAGCGGGGGTGAAGAGACCCAGTACTTC. The rearrangement uses TRBV19 and TRBJ2-5, with 9 positions matching TRBD2. Germline V gives CDR1 LNHDA, CDR2 SQIVND (reference sequence). The ends lost 4 bases at V and 3 bases at J; junction bases unmatched: 6. This CDR3 contains 15 residues.

Only one count was recorded for this clone. V gene TRBV2 combines with J gene TRBJ2-1; D not resolved. CDR3 length: 10 amino acids. Trimming stripped 6 bases from V and 8 bases from J, with 5 bases between. Per germline, CDR1 SNHLY and CDR2 FYNNEI. CDR3 residues: CASRAHEQFF. DNA of the CDR3: TGTGCCAGCAGGGCCCATGAGCAGTTCTTC.

The CDR3: CASSPTGTSTEAFF. The CDR3 DNA is TGTGCCAGCTCACCAACGGGTACGAGCACTGAAGCTTTCTTT. J is TRBJ1-1 and V is TRBV18; no reliable D call. CDR1 is KGHSH, CDR2 LQKENI, per germline. The CDR3 sequence is 14 residues long. V was trimmed by 2 bases and J by 4 bases, leaving 11 bases between them.

V usage is TRBV6-5 and J usage is TRBJ1-5, with 8 bases identical to TRBD1. The CDR3 spans 13 residues. V dropped 6 bases and J dropped 5; count of bases not matched to a gene: 3. The germline V gene encodes CDR1 MNHEY and CDR2 SVGAGI. CDR3 DNA: TGTGCCAGCAGGACAGGGGAACATCAGCCCCAGCATTTT. It codes for CASRTGEHQPQHF.

The chain uses TRBV5-1 and TRBJ2-1; 9 bases are a match to TRBD2. Trimming cost V 2 bases and J 4 bases; bases outside gene matches: 7. This CDR3 has 16 residues. Germline CDR1 and CDR2: SGHRS and YFSETQ. The CDR3 reads CASSFGSGGQYNEQFF. In nucleotides, the CDR3 is TGCGCCAGCAGCTTTGGTAGCGGGGGCCAATACAATGAGCAGTTCTTC.